The 21 T cell receptor beta chains reported below all come from one sample, sequenced in a study of technical replicates of blood from a handful of donors. The repertoire was sequenced with immunoSEQ multiplex PCR; TCRdb's copy has only in-frame clones and lacks some. Found here are some 68,000 clones, just under 97% of them singletons; the top ten hold more than 0.2%. The specimen sequenced was T cells isolated from PBMCs. These receptors all come from a human donor in good health.

V is TRBV11-2 and J is TRBJ1-2, with D perhaps matching TRBD1 (6 bases). CDR1 is SGHAT and CDR2 is FQNNGV in the germline V gene. The CDR3 extends over 12 amino acids. The germline V and J ends were trimmed by 10 bases and 3 bases, with 12 bases remaining between them. The CDR3 sequence is CATWEGDYGYTF. CDR3 nucleotides: TGTGCCACCTGGGAGGGGGACTATGGCTACACCTTC.

CDR3 sequence: CASSLSLAGDAGELFF. DNA for the CDR3: TGTGCCAGCAGCCTAAGCTTAGCGGGAGATGCCGGGGAGCTGTTTTTT. This chain joins TRBV9 and TRBJ2-2; 9 bases map to TRBD2. The CDR3 totals 16 residues. The germline CDR1 and CDR2 sequences are SGDLS and YYNGEE. J gave up 6 bases and V 4 bases, and 10 bases lay outside the gene matches. Full variable domain (remainder filled in from reference TRBV9 and TRBJ2-2): DSGVTQTPKHLITATGQRVTLRCSPRSGDLSVYWYQQSLDQGLQFLIQYYNGEERAKGNILERFSAQQFPDLHSELNLSSLELGDSALYFCASSLSLAGDAGELFFGEGSRLTVL.

The V and J genes are TRBV29-1 and TRBJ2-7, with 10 bases identical to TRBD2. Unmatched junction bases numbered 5, after V lost 6 bases and J lost 0 bases. From germline, CDR1 is SQVTM and CDR2 ANQGSEA. This CDR3 comprises 14 residues. DNA for the CDR3: TGCAGCGTGGAAATAGCGGGAGGCTCCTACGAGCAGTACTTC. Amino acid sequence: CSVEIAGGSYEQYF.

This chain joins TRBV7-9 and TRBJ2-1; TRBD2 matches 15 bases. Germline CDR1 SEHNR, CDR2 FQNEAQ (reference sequence). The V and J ends lost 6 bases and 8 bases, in that order; junction bases with no gene match: 2. The CDR3 is made up of 14 amino acids. CDR3 sequence reads: CASRGLAGGDEQFF. Written as DNA, the CDR3 is TGTGCCAGCAGGGGACTAGCGGGAGGTGATGAGCAGTTCTTC.

V gene TRBV18 combines with J gene TRBJ2-2, with D tentatively TRBD1 (5 bases). CDR3 length: 15 residues. Trimming pared 4 bases from V and 1 base from J, leaving 10 bases between. CDR1 is KGHSH, CDR2 LQKENI, per germline. CDR3 amino acids: CASSQTVENTGELFF. The CDR3 DNA reads TGTGCCAGCTCACAGACAGTGGAGAACACCGGGGAGCTGTTTTTT. Based on the CDR3 plus reference TRBV18 and TRBJ2-2, the full variable domain is NAGVMQNPRHLVRRRGQEARLRCSPMKGHSHVYWYRQLPEEGLKFMVYLQKENIIDESGMPKERFSAEFPKEGPSILRIQQVVRGDSAAYFCASSQTVENTGELFFGEGSRLTVL.

V usage is TRBV15 and J usage is TRBJ1-5; 8 bases map to TRBD1. The V gene end was trimmed by 11 bases and the J gene end by 2 bases; junction bases not matched to a gene: 11. This CDR3 has 15 residues. Germline V gene sequence: CDR1 LNHNV, CDR2 YYDKDF (reference sequence). The CDR3 DNA reads as TGTGCCGCGAAGCAGGGGGCTCTTGGCAATCAGCCCCAGCATTTT. Translated: CAAKQGALGNQPQHF.

This chain uses TRBV9 with TRBJ2-5; no reliable D call. The CDR3 has 14 amino acids. V was shortened by 0 bases and J by 2 bases, with 8 bases between the two germline ends. The germline CDR1 and CDR2 sequences are SGDLS and YYNGEE. CDR3 DNA: TGTGCCAGCAGCGTAGGGGTCGGGCAAGAGACCCAGTACTTC. It is translated as CASSVGVGQETQYF.

This chain uses TRBV28 with TRBJ1-2; a possible D gene is TRBD1 (6 bases). The CDR3 extends over 13 amino acids. V dropped 10 bases and J dropped 8 bases, with 20 bases sitting between them. Germline loops: CDR1 MDHEN, CDR2 SYDVKM. This chain's CDR3 is CATKLGGALGYTF. For the CDR3, the DNA is TGTGCCACCAAACTTGGGGGGGCGCTCGGCTACACCTTC.

This clone was detected once. The CDR3 nucleotides are TGTGCCAGCAGCGGGACTAGCGGGGATGAGCAGTTCTTC. Translating it yields CASSGTSGDEQFF. The genes are TRBV9 and TRBJ2-1; 12 bases are shared with TRBD2. Germline CDR1 SGDLS, CDR2 YYNGEE. CDR3 length: 13 amino acids. J was trimmed by 8 bases and V by 3 bases; bases with no gene match: 0.

The CDR3 loop is CASSQSSGANVLTF. The CDR3 DNA sequence: TGTGCCAGCAGTCAATCCTCTGGGGCCAACGTCCTGACTTTC. The chain links TRBV6-5 to TRBJ2-6; D uncertain. Trimming took off 5 bases at V and 0 bases at J, with 5 bases between the two ends. The germline CDR1 and CDR2 sequences are MNHEY and SVGAGI. The CDR3 contains 14 residues.

The chain links TRBV5-1 to TRBJ2-1; 11 nucleotides agree with TRBD2. The V and J ends lost 4 bases and 5 bases, in that order; junction bases with no gene match: 5. The CDR3 covers 15 residues. The germline gives CDR1 SGHRS, CDR2 YFSETQ. The CDR3 DNA reads as TGCGCCAGCAGCACGGGGACTAGCGGTGACAATGAGCAGTTCTTC. It codes for CASSTGTSGDNEQFF.

The chain employs TRBV6-1 and TRBJ1-1; perhaps TRBD1 as D (5 bases). The V end lost 5 bases, the J end lost 3 bases, and 10 bases lay between the germline ends. This CDR3 has 13 amino acids. Germline loops: CDR1 MNHNS, CDR2 SASEGT. The CDR3 nucleotides are TGTGCCAGCAGTACTACAGGCTACACTGAAGCTTTCTTT. Its translation is CASSTTGYTEAFF.

This clone is a singleton in its sample. V is TRBV29-1 and J is TRBJ1-1; 7 nucleotides align to TRBD1. V lost 1 base and J lost 5; bases outside the gene matches: 13. Germline CDR1 reads SQVTM; CDR2 reads ANQGSEA. The CDR3 consists of 16 residues. The CDR3 nucleotides read TGCAGCGTTGAAGGCCTCTTCCGACAGGGACGAACTGAAGCTTTCTTT. Its translation: CSVEGLFRQGRTEAFF.

CDR3 coding DNA: TGTGCCAGCAGTCGATCAGGATCCTCTGGAAACACCATATATTTT. Amino acids: CASSRSGSSGNTIYF. This chain joins TRBV6-5 and TRBJ1-3; D is unresolved. The CDR3 length is 15 residues. The germline V and J ends were trimmed by 5 bases and 0 bases, with 11 bases remaining between them. The germline V gene has CDR1 MNHEY and CDR2 SVGAGI.

The rearrangement links TRBV2 to TRBJ2-5; 8 nucleotides line up with TRBD2. The CDR3 has 13 residues. With 8 bases clipped from V and 5 bases from J, the junction kept 7 bases outside the gene matches. CDR1 is SNHLY, CDR2 FYNNEI, per germline. The CDR3 bases are TGTGCCAGCGGGGCGGGAGGTAGCGAGACCCAGTACTTC. It encodes CASGAGGSETQYF.

The gene calls are TRBV11-3 and TRBJ2-5; no clear D gene. CDR3 length: 14 residues. Germline assignment: CDR1 SGHNT and CDR2 YENEEA. Trimming cost V 2 bases and J 5 bases, with 12 bases left between them. This chain's CDR3 is CASSLNPRRETQYF. In DNA, the CDR3 is TGTGCCAGCAGCTTAAATCCACGGCGGGAGACCCAGTACTTC. Looking up the rest from reference TRBV11-3 and TRBJ2-5 gives the full variable domain: EAGVVQSPRYKIIEKKQPVAFWCNPISGHNTLYWYLQNLGQGPELLIRYENEEAVDDSQLPKDRFSAERLKGVDSTLKIQPAELGDSAVYLCASSLNPRRETQYFGPGTRLLVL.

The chain joins TRBV7-2 to TRBJ2-1; D gene unclear. V gave up 4 bases and J gave up 7 bases, with 8 bases separating them. The CDR3 has 12 residues. From germline, CDR1 is SGHTA and CDR2 FQGNSA. The CDR3 protein is CASSSYSNEQFF. The CDR3 region has the DNA TGTGCCAGCAGCTCCTACAGTAATGAGCAGTTCTTC. Looking up the rest from reference TRBV7-2 and TRBJ2-1 gives the full variable domain: GAGVSQSPSNKVTEKGKDVELRCDPISGHTALYWYRQSLGQGLEFLIYFQGNSAPDKSGLPSDRFSAERTGGSVSTLTIQRTQQEDSAVYLCASSSYSNEQFFGPGTRLTVL.

CDR3 sequence: CASSHGGTLPGLEWQTQYF. For the CDR3, the DNA is TGTGCCAGCAGCCACGGGGGGACACTACCGGGACTAGAATGGCAGACCCAGTACTTC. The chain links TRBV4-2 to TRBJ2-5; 8 bases are shared with TRBD2. This CDR3 is built from 19 residues. The V and J ends lost 3 bases and 6 bases, in that order; junction bases with no gene match: 21. Germline CDR1 LGHNA, CDR2 YNFKEQ.

The V and J genes are TRBV30 and TRBJ1-4; possibly TRBD1 for D (5 bases). The CDR3 has 18 residues. Trimming took 0 bases from V and 1 from J, leaving 18 bases between them. Looked up from germline, CDR1 is GTSNPN and CDR2 is SVGIG (reference sequence). CDR3 in amino acids: CAWSVTRGRALTNEKLFF. CDR3 nucleotides: TGTGCCTGGAGTGTAACGCGGGGACGCGCACTAACTAATGAAAAACTGTTTTTT.

A single count supports this clone. V is TRBV19 and J is TRBJ1-1, with TRBD1 matching over 10 bases. This CDR3 region has 15 residues. Losses at the gene ends were 3 bases for V and 5 bases for J; bases not matched to a gene: 6. Per germline, CDR1 LNHDA and CDR2 SQIVND (reference sequence). CDR3 sequence (DNA): TGTGCCAGTAGTATGGGACAGGGGACGTCAACTGAAGCTTTCTTT. It encodes CASSMGQGTSTEAFF.

V is TRBV4-1 and J is TRBJ2-2; D may be TRBD2 (6 bases). Germline lookup yields CDR1 MGHRA and CDR2 YSYEKL. The CDR3 totals 13 residues. Trimming took off 6 bases at V and 6 bases at J, with 11 bases between the two ends. CDR3 sequence: CASRGWGAGELFF. The CDR3 nucleotides read TGCGCCAGCAGGGGCTGGGGGGCCGGGGAGCTGTTTTTT.